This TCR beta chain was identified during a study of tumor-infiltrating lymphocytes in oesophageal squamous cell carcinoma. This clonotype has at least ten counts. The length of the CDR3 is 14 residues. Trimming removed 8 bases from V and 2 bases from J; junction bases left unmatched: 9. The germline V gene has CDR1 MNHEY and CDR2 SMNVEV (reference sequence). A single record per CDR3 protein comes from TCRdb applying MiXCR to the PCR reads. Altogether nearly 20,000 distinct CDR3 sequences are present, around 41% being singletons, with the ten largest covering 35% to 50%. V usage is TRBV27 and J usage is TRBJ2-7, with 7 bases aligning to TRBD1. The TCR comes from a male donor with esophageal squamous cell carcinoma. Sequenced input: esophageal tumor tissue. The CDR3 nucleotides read TGTGCCAGCTCAACAGGGGCAGAAGCCTACGAGCAGTACTTC. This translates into CASSTGAEAYEQYF.